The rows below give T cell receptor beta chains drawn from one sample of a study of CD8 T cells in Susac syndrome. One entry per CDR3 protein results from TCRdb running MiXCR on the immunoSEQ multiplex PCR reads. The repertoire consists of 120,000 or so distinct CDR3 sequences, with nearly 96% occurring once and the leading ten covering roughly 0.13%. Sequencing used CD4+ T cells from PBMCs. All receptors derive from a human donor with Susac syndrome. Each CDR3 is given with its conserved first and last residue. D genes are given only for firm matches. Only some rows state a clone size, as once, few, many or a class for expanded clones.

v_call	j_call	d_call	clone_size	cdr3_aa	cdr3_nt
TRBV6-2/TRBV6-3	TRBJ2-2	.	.	CASSYTTGELFF	TGTGCCAGCAGTTACACAACCGGGGAGCTGTTTTTT
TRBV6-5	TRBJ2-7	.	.	CASSQLGPYEQYF	TGTGCCAGCAGCCAACTAGGACCCTACGAGCAGTACTTC
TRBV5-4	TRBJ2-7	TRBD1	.	CASRDREETYEQYF	TGTGCCAGCAGGGACAGGGAGGAGACCTACGAGCAGTACTTC
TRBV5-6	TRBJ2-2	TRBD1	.	CASSLAGTGSMNTGELFF	TGTGCCAGCAGCTTGGCCGGGACAGGGTCGATGAACACCGGGGAGCTGTTTTTT
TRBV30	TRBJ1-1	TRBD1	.	CAWAIRDRGEAFF	TGTGCCTGGGCCATAAGGGACAGGGGAGAAGCTTTCTTT
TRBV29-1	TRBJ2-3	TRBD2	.	CSVAAGTTGTDTQYF	TGCAGCGTTGCCGCCGGGACTACTGGCACAGATACGCAGTATTTT
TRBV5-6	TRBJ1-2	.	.	CASSLGRLNYGYTF	TGTGCCAGCAGCTTGGGGCGGCTTAACTATGGCTACACCTTC
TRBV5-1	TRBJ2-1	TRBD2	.	CASSAVLAGLDNEQFF	TGCGCCAGCAGCGCCGTCCTAGCGGGACTCGACAATGAGCAGTTCTTC
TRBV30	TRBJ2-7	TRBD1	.	CAWSATPDRVSEQYF	TGTGCCTGGAGTGCCACTCCAGACAGGGTGAGCGAGCAGTACTTC
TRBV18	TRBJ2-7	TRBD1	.	CASSPPQTGGAYEQYF	TGTGCCAGCTCACCACCGCAGACAGGGGGTGCGTACGAGCAGTACTTC
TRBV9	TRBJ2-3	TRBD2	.	CASSVEAGEADTQYF	TGTGCCAGCAGCGTAGAGGCGGGAGAAGCAGATACGCAGTATTTT
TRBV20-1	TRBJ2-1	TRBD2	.	CSARREVYSNEQFF	TGCAGTGCTAGACGGGAGGTATACTCCAATGAGCAGTTCTTC
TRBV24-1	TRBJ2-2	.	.	CATSDPRTIGELFF	TGTGCCACCAGTGATCCCCGGACGATCGGGGAGCTGTTTTTT
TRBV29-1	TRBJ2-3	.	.	CSVGTTPSTDTQYF	TGCAGCGTTGGGACAACGCCTAGCACAGATACGCAGTATTTT
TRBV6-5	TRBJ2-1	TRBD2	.	CASSYGGLAGGNEQFF	TGTGCCAGCAGTTACGGGGGACTAGCGGGAGGCAATGAGCAGTTCTTC
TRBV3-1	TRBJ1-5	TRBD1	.	CASSPWTGSNQPQHF	TGTGCCAGCAGCCCCTGGACAGGTTCCAATCAGCCCCAGCATTTT
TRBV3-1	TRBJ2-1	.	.	CASSQGTQGEQFF	TGTGCCAGCAGCCAAGGGACCCAGGGTGAGCAGTTCTTC
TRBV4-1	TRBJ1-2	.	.	CASSQGQGYGYTF	TGTGCCAGCAGCCAAGGTCAAGGCTATGGCTACACCTTC
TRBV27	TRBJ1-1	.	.	CASSLSGGMNTEAFF	TGTGCCAGCAGTTTATCCGGGGGAATGAACACTGAAGCTTTCTTT
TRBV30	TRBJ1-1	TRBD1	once	CAWSQGAGGEEAFF	TGTGCCTGGAGCCAGGGGGCAGGCGGAGAAGAAGCTTTCTTT
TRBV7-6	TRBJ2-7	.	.	CASSLAGVYEQYF	TGTGCCAGCAGCTTAGCGGGAGTCTACGAGCAGTACTTC
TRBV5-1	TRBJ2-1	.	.	CASSLATSYNEQFF	TGCGCCAGCAGCTTGGCAACCTCCTACAATGAGCAGTTCTTC
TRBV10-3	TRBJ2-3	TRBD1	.	CAISRTGGGDTQYF	TGTGCCATCAGCCGGACAGGGGGTGGAGATACGCAGTATTTT
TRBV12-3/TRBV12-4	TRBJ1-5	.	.	CASSLSGAYQPQHF	TGTGCCAGCAGTTTATCGGGCGCTTACCAGCCCCAGCATTTT
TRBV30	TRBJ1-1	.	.	CAWERTEKAFF	TGTGCCTGGGAGAGGACGGAGAAAGCTTTCTTT